This T cell receptor beta chain was sequenced during a study of spatial heterogeneity in lung cancer. Study overall: Detected sequences consistently included more beta-chain ones than alpha-chain ones.

Every individual TCR cDNA molecule carried its own unique molecular identifier, which allowed correction of PCR and sequencing errors. Each CDR3 protein gets one entry after TCRdb re-called the 5' RACE reads with MiXCR. The table records under 150,000 distinct CDR3 sequences, 10% to 14% of them present only once. Noted time point: blood at routine non-recurrence follow-up after resection. Whole RNA from tumor, nontumor lung or frozen PBMC was sequenced unsorted. Germline V gene lookup returns CDR1 MDHEN and CDR2 SYDVKM. This CDR3 contains 13 residues. The ends were cut back, 7 bases at V and 6 bases at J, with 16 bases in the middle.

The origin of this receptor is a female donor with early-stage non-small cell lung cancer. The sequenced sample was PBMCs, obtained at follow-up. The chain uses TRBV28 and TRBJ2-7; D uncertain. The CDR3 DNA is TGTGCCAGCATAGAACCCGGCCCTCTCGAGCAGTACTTC. Translating it yields CASIEPGPLEQYF. Full variable domain (missing parts from reference TRBV28 and TRBJ2-7): DVKVTQSSRYLVKRTGEKVFLECVQDMDHENMFWYRQDPGLGLRLIYFSYDVKMKEKGDIPEGYSVSREKKERFSLILESASTNQTSMYLCASIEPGPLEQYFGPGTRLTVT.